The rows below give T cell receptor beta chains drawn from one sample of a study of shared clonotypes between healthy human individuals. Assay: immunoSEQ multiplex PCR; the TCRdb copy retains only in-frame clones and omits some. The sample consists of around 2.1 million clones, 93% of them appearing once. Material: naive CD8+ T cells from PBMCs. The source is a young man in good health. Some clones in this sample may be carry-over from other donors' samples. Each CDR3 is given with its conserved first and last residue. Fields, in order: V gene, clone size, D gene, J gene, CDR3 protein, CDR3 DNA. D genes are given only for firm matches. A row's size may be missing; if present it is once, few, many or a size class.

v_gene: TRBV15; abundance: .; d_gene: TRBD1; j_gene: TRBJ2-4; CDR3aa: CATSRTSPGTGRYSAKNIQYF; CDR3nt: TGTGCCACCAGCAGAACGTCCCCGGGGACAGGGCGATACTCAGCCAAAAACATTCAGTACTTC
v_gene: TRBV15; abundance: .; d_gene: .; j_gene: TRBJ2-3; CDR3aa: CATSGRDSSTDTQYF; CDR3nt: TGTGCCACCAGCGGCCGGGATTCAAGCACAGATACGCAGTATTTT
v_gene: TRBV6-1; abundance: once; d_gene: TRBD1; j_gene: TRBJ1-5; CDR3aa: CASSGRTGVYQPQHF; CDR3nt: TGTGCCAGCAGTGGCAGGACAGGGGTCTATCAGCCCCAGCATTTT
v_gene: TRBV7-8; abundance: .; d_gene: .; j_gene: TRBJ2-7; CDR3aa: CASSPPPLGYEQYF; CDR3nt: TGTGCCAGCAGCCCCCCACCCTTGGGCTACGAGCAGTACTTC
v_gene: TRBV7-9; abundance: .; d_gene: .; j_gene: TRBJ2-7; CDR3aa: CASSSVGRQSYEQYF; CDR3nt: TGTGCCAGCAGCTCCGTTGGCAGGCAATCCTACGAGCAGTACTTC
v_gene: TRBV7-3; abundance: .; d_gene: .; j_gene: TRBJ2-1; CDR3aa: CASSPTFRADRYNEQFF; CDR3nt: TGTGCCAGCAGCCCCACATTCAGAGCGGACCGCTACAATGAGCAGTTCTTC
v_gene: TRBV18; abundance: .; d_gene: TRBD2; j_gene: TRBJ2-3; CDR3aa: CASISSGTSTDTQYF; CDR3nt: TGTGCCAGCATATCTAGCGGGACTAGCACAGATACGCAGTATTTT
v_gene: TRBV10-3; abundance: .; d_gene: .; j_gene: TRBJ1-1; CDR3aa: CAGKGVQNTEAFF; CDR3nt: TGTGCCGGGAAGGGGGTTCAGAACACTGAAGCTTTCTTT
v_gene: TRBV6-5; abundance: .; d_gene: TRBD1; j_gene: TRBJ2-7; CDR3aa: CASSHDRAFSYEQYF; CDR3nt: TGTGCCAGCAGTCACGACAGGGCGTTTTCCTACGAGCAGTACTTC
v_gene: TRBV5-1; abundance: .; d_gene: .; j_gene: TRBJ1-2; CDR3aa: CASSPAGSDGYTF; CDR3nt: TGCGCCAGCAGCCCCGCGGGGTCCGATGGCTACACCTTC
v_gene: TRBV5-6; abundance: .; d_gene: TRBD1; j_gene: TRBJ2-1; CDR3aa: CASSPGTGIYNEQFF; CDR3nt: TGTGCCAGCAGCCCCGGGACAGGGATATACAATGAGCAGTTCTTC
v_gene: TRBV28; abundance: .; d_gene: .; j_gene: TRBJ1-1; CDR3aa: CASSEGQGRNTEAFF; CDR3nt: TGTGCCAGTTCGGAGGGCCAGGGGCGGAACACTGAAGCTTTCTTT
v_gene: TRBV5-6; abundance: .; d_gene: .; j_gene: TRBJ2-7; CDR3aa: CASSSWTHYEQYF; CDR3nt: TGTGCCAGCAGCTCGTGGACCCACTACGAGCAGTACTTC
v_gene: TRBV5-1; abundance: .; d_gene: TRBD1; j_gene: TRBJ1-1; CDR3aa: CASSLWRTGVEAFF; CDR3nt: TGCGCCAGCAGCTTATGGAGGACAGGGGTTGAAGCTTTCTTT
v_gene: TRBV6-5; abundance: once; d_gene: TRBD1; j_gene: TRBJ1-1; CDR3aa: CASSADRGFTEAFF; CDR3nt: TGTGCCAGCAGTGCCGACAGGGGTTTTACTGAAGCTTTCTTT
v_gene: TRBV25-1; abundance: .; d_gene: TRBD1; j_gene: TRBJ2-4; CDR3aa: CASSEDRGLAKNIQYF; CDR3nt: TGTGCCAGCAGTGAGGACAGGGGGCTAGCCAAAAACATTCAGTACTTC
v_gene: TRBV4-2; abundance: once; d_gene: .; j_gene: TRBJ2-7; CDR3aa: CASSQDGPAFITYEQYF; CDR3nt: TGTGCCAGCAGCCAAGACGGCCCAGCGTTCATCACCTACGAGCAGTACTTC
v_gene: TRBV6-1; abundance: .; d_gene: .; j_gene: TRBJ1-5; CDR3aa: CASSVSGYRNQPQHF; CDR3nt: TGTGCCAGCAGTGTGTCAGGGTATCGCAATCAGCCCCAGCATTTT
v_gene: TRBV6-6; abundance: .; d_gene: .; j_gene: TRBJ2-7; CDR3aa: CASSYADLYEQYF; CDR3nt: TGTGCCAGCAGTTACGCGGACCTATACGAGCAGTACTTC
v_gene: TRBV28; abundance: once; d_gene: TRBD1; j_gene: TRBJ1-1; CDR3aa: CASTFLGGRGLNTEAFF; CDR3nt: TGTGCCAGCACCTTCCTGGGGGGCAGGGGGTTGAACACTGAAGCTTTCTTT
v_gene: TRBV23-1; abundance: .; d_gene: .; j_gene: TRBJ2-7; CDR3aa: CASSPGQGVYEQYF; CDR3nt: TGCGCCAGCAGTCCGGGCCAGGGAGTCTACGAGCAGTACTTC
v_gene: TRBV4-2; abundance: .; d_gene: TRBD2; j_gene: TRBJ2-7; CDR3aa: CASSPYPVAGYEQYF; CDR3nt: TGTGCCAGCAGCCCTTACCCGGTAGCGGGGTACGAGCAGTACTTC
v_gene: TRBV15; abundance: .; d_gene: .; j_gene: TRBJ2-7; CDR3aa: CATSLTRGVEQYF; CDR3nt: TGTGCCACCAGCCTAACTAGGGGAGTCGAGCAGTACTTC
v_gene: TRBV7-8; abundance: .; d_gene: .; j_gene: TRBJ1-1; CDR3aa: CASSLEGNWYTEAFF; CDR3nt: TGTGCCAGCAGCTTAGAGGGTAACTGGTACACTGAAGCTTTCTTT
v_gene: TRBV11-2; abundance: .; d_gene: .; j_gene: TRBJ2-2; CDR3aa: CASSRLQGRDTGELFF; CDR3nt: TGTGCCAGCAGCCGTCTCCAAGGCCGGGACACCGGGGAGCTGTTTTTT
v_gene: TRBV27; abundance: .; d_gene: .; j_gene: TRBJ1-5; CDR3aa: CASSLRVGNQPQHF; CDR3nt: TGTGCCAGCAGTTTGCGGGTGGGCAATCAGCCCCAGCATTTT
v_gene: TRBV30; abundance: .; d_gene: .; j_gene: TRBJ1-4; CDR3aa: CAWSWAEKNEKLFF; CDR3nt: TGTGCCTGGAGCTGGGCCGAGAAAAATGAAAAACTGTTTTTT
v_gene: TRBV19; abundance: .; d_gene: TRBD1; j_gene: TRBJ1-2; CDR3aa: CASSIGGQGWGYTF; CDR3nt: TGTGCCAGTAGTATAGGTGGACAGGGATGGGGCTACACCTTC
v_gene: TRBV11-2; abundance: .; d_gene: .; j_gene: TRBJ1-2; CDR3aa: CASSGWGDYGYTF; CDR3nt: TGTGCCAGCAGCGGTTGGGGCGACTATGGCTACACCTTC
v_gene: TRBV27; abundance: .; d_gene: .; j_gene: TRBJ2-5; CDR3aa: CASSLSGPLENQETQYF; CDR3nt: TGTGCCAGCAGTTTATCAGGGCCGCTCGAAAACCAAGAGACCCAGTACTTC
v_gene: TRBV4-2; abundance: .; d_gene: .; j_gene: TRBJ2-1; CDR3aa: CASSQSVYNEQFF; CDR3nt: TGTGCCAGCAGCCAATCCGTTTACAATGAGCAGTTCTTC
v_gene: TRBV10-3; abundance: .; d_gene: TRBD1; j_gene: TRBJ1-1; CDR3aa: CAISESTGMNTEAFF; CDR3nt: TGTGCCATCAGTGAGTCGACAGGGATGAACACTGAAGCTTTCTTT
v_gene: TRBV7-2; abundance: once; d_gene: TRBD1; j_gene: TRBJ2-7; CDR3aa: CASSLAGQGPYEQYF; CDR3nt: TGTGCCAGCAGCTTAGCAGGACAGGGGCCCTACGAGCAGTACTTC
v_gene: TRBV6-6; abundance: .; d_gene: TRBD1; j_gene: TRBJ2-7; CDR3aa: CASSYPGGHEQYF; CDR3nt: TGTGCCAGCAGTTACCCAGGGGGCCACGAGCAGTACTTC
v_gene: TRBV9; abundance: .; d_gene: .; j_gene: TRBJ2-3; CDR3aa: CASSVPQGLTDTQYF; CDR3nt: TGTGCCAGCAGCGTCCCGCAGGGGCTCACAGATACGCAGTATTTT
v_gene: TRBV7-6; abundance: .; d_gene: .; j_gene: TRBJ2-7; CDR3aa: CASSLKDRDEQYF; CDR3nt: TGTGCCAGCAGCTTAAAGGACCGGGACGAGCAGTACTTC
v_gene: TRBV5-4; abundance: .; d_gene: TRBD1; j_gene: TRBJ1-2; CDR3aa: CASSSQGISYGYTF; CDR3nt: TGTGCCAGCAGCTCACAGGGGATCTCCTATGGCTACACCTTC
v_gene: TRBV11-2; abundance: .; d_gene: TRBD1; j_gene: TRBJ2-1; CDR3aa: CASSSDRGAYNEQFF; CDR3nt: TGTGCCAGCAGCTCGGACAGGGGGGCCTACAATGAGCAGTTCTTC
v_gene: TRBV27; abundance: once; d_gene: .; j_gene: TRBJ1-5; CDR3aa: CASSQGANQPQHF; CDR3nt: TGTGCCAGCAGCCAGGGTGCCAATCAGCCCCAGCATTTT
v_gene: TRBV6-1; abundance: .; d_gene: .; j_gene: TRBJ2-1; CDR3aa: CASPRSLNEQFF; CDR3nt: TGTGCCAGCCCTAGGAGCCTTAATGAGCAGTTCTTC
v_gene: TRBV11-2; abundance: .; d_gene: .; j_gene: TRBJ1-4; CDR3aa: CASSLGGTGNEKLFF; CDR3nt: TGTGCCAGCAGCTTAGGAGGGACGGGTAATGAAAAACTGTTTTTT
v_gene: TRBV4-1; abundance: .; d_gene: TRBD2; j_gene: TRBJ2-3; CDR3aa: CASSQERETDTQYF; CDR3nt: TGCGCCAGCAGCCAAGAGCGGGAGACAGATACGCAGTATTTT
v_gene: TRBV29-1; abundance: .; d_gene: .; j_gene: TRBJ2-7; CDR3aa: CSVGASYEQYF; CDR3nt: TGCAGCGTCGGGGCCTCCTACGAGCAGTACTTC
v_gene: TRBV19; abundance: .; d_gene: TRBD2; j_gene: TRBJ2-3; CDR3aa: CASSRGGSTDTQYF; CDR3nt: TGTGCCAGTAGCCGGGGAGGGAGCACAGATACGCAGTATTTT
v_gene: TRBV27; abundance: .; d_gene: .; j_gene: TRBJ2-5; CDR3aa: CASSSTLGETQYF; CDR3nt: TGTGCCAGCAGTTCCACCTTAGGGGAGACCCAGTACTTC
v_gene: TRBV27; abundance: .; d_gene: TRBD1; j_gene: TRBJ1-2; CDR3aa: CASSSGTGGFYGYTF; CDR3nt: TGTGCCAGCAGTTCGGGGACAGGGGGCTTCTATGGCTACACCTTC